One and the same sample provided the 10 T cell receptor beta chains below, sequenced in a study of blood T cells in healthy people across ages (dated by TCRdb to the mid-2010s). Libraries were constructed by 5' RACE. The reads were generated on an Illumina HiSeq 2500. A second 7 to 11 cycle PCR used a sample-barcoded 5' primer and a J-beta primer mix. The public reads were run again by TCRdb, first through fastp at Q25 and then through MiXCR, and only productive beta chains were kept. Identical CDR3 proteins give one entry, which carries the most common genes and DNA. This sample holds some 1.6 million distinct CDR3 sequences; roughly 32% were observed only once. Of the sample, around 10% falls within the top ten clones. Specimen: blood. All receptors come from a woman younger than 45 in good health.

The rearrangement uses TRBV18 and TRBJ1-2; 8 bases are shared with TRBD1. The CDR3 totals 15 residues. Germline-derived CDR1 and CDR2 are KGHSH and LQKENI. The junction had 8 bases not matched to a gene; V was cut back by 6 bases and J by 2 bases. The CDR3 region has the DNA TGTGCCAGCTCCATCGCAGGGGGCGCGAACTATGGCTACACCTTC. Its protein product is CASSIAGGANYGYTF.

This clonotype occurred a few times. The V call is TRBV6-5, the J call TRBJ2-7, with 8 nucleotides matching TRBD1. The germline gives CDR1 MNHEY, CDR2 SVGAGI. The CDR3 consists of 14 residues. Trimming removed 6 bases from V and 1 base from J; junction bases left unmatched: 5. CDR3 sequence reads: CASSYGDRSYEQYF. CDR3 nucleotide sequence: TGTGCCAGCAGCTACGGGGACAGGTCCTACGAGCAGTACTTC.

The chain is built from TRBV7-9 and TRBJ2-7, with a weak D call TRBD1 (6 bases). This CDR3 comprises 15 residues. Per germline, CDR1 SEHNR and CDR2 FQNEAQ (reference sequence). V lost 0 bases and J 3 bases, leaving 12 bases between the germline ends. The CDR3 region has the DNA TGTGCCAGCAGCTTAGCGACAGGAATGGACTACGAGCAGTACTTC. This translates into CASSLATGMDYEQYF.

The chain carries TRBV6-5 and TRBJ1-2; TRBD1 aligns across 9 bases. This CDR3 has 15 amino acids. Germline trimming cut 6 bases from V and 7 bases from J; bases unmatched to any gene: 12. CDR1 and CDR2 (germline): MNHEY, SVGAGI. CDR3 residues: CASSQHTGTGSGYTF. The CDR3 DNA sequence: TGTGCCAGCAGCCAACACACCGGGACAGGGTCTGGCTACACCTTC.

CDR3 region: CASSGGTGGYYGYTF. The DNA for the CDR3 is TGTGCCAGCAGCGGAGGGACAGGGGGATACTATGGCTACACCTTC. The rearrangement links TRBV9 to TRBJ1-2; 11 bases match TRBD1. The CDR3 length is 15 residues. CDR1 and CDR2 (germline): SGDLS, YYNGEE. Losses at the gene ends were 3 bases for V and 3 bases for J; bases not matched to a gene: 4.

This clonotype was counted ten times or more. The gene calls are TRBV5-1 and TRBJ1-2; D gene ambiguous. CDR3 length equals 18 residues. V was pared by 3 bases and J by 4 bases, with 25 bases between. Germline V gives CDR1 SGHRS, CDR2 YFSETQ. CDR3 in DNA: TGCGCCAGCAGCTCTGAGGAGAGATATTCACCAGTAACCTATGGCTACACCTTC. Amino acids: CASSSEERYSPVTYGYTF.

V usage is TRBV6-1 and J usage is TRBJ2-5, with 7 bases identical to TRBD1. The CDR3 totals 15 residues. The ends lost 1 base at V and 4 bases at J; junction bases unmatched: 6. CDR1 and CDR2 from the germline V gene are MNHNS and SASEGT. Here the CDR3 DNA reads TGTGCCAGCAGTGAAGTTGTAGGGGGCGTAGAGACCCAGTACTTC. Translated: CASSEVVGGVETQYF.

In this sample, this clonotype turned up a few times. The chain has TRBV4-1 and TRBJ2-7; D possibly corresponds to TRBD1 (6 bases). The CDR3 has 18 residues. In germline, CDR1 is MGHRA, CDR2 YSYEKL. V shed 1 base and J shed 7 bases, with 26 bases lying between them. CDR3 residues: CASSQALRGRDKSCEQYF. CDR3 DNA: TGCGCCAGCAGCCAAGCCCTCCGGGGTCGGGACAAGTCCTGTGAGCAGTACTTC.

Only a few counts were recorded for this clonotype. The V and J genes are TRBV20-1 and TRBJ2-7; 9 bases are shared with TRBD2. The germline V gene encodes CDR1 DFQATT and CDR2 SNEGSKA (reference sequence). V lost 1 base, J lost 5 bases, and 9 bases stayed unmatched. This CDR3 comprises 15 residues. Written as DNA, the CDR3 is TGCAGTGCTAGAGTTGCGGGGGGGCCCCGTGACGAGCAGTACTTC. Its translation is CSARVAGGPRDEQYF.

Only a few counts were recorded for this clonotype. J is TRBJ2-5 and V is TRBV12-3 or TRBV12-4; D is perhaps TRBD1 (5 bases). V was pared by 6 bases and J by 4 bases, with 15 bases between. The CDR3 length is 14 residues. CDR3 residues: CASSPRQPGETQYF. The CDR3 coding sequence is TGTGCCAGCAGCCCCCGACAGCCTGGAGAGACCCAGTACTTC.